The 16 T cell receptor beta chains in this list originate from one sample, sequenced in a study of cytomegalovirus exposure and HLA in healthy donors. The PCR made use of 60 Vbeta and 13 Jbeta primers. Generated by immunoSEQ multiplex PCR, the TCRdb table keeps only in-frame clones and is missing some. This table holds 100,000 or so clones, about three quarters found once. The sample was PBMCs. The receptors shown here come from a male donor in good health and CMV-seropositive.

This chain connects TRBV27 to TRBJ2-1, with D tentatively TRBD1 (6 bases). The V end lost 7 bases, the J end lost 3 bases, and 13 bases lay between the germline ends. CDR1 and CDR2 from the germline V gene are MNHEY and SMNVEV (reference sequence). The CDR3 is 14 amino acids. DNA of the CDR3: TGTGCCAGCAAGTACAGGGTCTACTACAATGAGCAGTTCTTC. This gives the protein CASKYRVYYNEQFF.

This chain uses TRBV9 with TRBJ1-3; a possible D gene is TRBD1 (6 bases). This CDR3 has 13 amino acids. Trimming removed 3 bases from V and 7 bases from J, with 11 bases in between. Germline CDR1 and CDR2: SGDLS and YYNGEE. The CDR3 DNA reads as TGTGCCAGCAGCGAAACAGGGCGCAACACCATATATTTT. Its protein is CASSETGRNTIYF.

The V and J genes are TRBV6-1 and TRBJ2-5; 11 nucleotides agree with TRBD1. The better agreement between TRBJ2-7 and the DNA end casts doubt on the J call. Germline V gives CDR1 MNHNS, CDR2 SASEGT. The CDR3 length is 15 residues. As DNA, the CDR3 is TGTGCCAGCAGTGAAGCCGGGACAGGGGGCTACGAGCAGTACTTC. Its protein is CASSEAGTGGYEQYF.

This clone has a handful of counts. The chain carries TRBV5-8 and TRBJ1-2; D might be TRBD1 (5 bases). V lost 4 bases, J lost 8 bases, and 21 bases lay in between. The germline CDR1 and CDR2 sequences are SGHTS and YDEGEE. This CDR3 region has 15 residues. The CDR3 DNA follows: TGTGCCAGCAGCCATACCCGCTCAGGGTATGAGGGCTACACCTTC. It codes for CASSHTRSGYEGYTF.

CDR3 in DNA: TGTGCCAGCAGTGCCCTCCCGGGACAGGGGTTGGACTATGGCTACACCTTC. This codes for CASSALPGQGLDYGYTF. The chain couples TRBV25-1 to TRBJ1-2; 10 bases fit TRBD1. Trimming took 4 bases from V and 3 from J; bases not matched to a gene: 11. CDR3 length equals 17 residues. The germline CDR1 and CDR2 sequences are MGHDK and SYGVNS.

In DNA form, the CDR3 reads TGTGCCAGCAGCGTGGGACAGGGTTTCAATGAGCAGTTCTTC. Amino acids: CASSVGQGFNEQFF. The chain combines TRBV5-4 with TRBJ2-1; 9 nucleotides match TRBD1. V lost 4 bases and J lost 6; bases outside the gene matches: 5. The CDR3 totals 14 residues. Germline CDR1 SGHNT, CDR2 YYREEE (reference sequence).

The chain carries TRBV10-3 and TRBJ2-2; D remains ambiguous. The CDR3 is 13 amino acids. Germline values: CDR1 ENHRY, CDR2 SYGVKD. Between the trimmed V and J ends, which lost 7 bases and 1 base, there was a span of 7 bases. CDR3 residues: CAIMGRNTGELFF. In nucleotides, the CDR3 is TGTGCCATCATGGGCAGGAACACCGGGGAGCTGTTTTTT.

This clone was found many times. For the CDR3, the DNA is TGCGCCAGCAGCCCCGGGACAGTTTATTACGGCTACACCTTC. Translated: CASSPGTVYYGYTF. This chain connects TRBV4-3 to TRBJ1-2; 7 positions agree with TRBD1. Germline-derived CDR1 and CDR2 are LGHNA and YSLEER. V lost 4 bases to trimming and J lost 8 bases; unmatched junction nucleotides: 10. This CDR3 contains 14 residues.

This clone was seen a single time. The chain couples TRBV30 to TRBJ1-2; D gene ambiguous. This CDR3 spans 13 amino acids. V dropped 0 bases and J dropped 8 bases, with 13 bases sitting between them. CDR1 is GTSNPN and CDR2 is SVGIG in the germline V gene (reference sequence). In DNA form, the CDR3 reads TGTGCCTGGAGTGTAGCCGGGTCGGGAGGCTACACCTTC. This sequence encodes CAWSVAGSGGYTF.

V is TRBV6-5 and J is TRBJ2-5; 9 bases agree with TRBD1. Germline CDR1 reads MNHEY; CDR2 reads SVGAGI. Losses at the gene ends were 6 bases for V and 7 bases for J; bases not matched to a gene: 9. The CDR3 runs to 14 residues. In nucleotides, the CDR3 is TGTGCCAGCAGGTCGACAGGGGGGGAGGGGACCCAGTACTTC. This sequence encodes CASRSTGGEGTQYF.

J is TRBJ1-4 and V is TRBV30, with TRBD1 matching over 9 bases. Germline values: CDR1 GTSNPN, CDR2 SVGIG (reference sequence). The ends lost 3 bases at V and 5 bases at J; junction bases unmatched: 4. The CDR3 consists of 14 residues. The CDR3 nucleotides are TGTGCCTGGAGGGACAGGGGACGGAATGAAAAACTGTTTTTT. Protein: CAWRDRGRNEKLFF.

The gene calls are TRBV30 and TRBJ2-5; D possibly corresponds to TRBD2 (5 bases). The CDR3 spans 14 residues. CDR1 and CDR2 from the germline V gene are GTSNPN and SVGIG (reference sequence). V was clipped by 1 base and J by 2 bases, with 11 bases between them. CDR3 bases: TGTGCCTGGAGTGGGACTTCCTGGCAAGAGACCCAGTACTTC. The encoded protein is CAWSGTSWQETQYF.

CDR3 coding DNA: TGTGCCAGCAGCCGGGACAGGGGTTTTCAGCCCCAGCATTTT. This translates into CASSRDRGFQPQHF. The gene calls are TRBV2 and TRBJ1-5; 10 nucleotides match TRBD1. The trim removed 6 bases at V and 6 bases at J, leaving 5 bases unmatched. The CDR3 contains 14 residues. Germline CDR1 is SNHLY and CDR2 is FYNNEI.

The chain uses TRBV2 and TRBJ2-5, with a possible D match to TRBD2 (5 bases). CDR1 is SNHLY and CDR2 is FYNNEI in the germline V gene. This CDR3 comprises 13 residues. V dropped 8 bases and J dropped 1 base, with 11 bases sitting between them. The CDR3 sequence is CASADLPQETQYF. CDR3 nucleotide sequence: TGTGCCAGCGCGGACTTACCCCAAGAGACCCAGTACTTC.

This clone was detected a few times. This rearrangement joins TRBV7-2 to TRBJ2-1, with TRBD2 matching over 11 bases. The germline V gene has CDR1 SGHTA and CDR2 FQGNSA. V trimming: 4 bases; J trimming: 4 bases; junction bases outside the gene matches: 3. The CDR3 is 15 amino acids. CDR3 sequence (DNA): TGTGCCAGCAGCTCGGGACTAGCGGTATACAATGAGCAGTTCTTC. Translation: CASSSGLAVYNEQFF.

CDR3 loop: CASSGNRVPPNTEAFF. The CDR3 DNA is TGCGCCAGCAGCGGGAACAGGGTCCCACCGAACACTGAAGCTTTCTTT. The chain combines TRBV5-1 with TRBJ1-1, with a tentative D call TRBD1 (6 bases). The CDR3 is 16 amino acids. The germline CDR1 and CDR2 sequences are SGHRS and YFSETQ. Trimming pared 4 bases from V and 1 base from J, leaving 17 bases between. Based on the CDR3 plus reference TRBV5-1 and TRBJ1-1, the full variable domain is KAGVTQTPRYLIKTRGQQVTLSCSPISGHRSVSWYQQTPGQGLQFLFEYFSETQRNKGNFPGRFSGRQFSNSRSEMNVSTLELGDSALYLCASSGNRVPPNTEAFFGQGTRLTVV.